Below are 30 T cell receptor beta chains sequenced from a single sample in a study of blood T cell repertoires in COVID-19. TCRdb's table, derived via immunoSEQ multiplex PCR, lists solely in-frame clones and lacks some. The data hold about 470,000 clones, with roughly 87% observed a single time. Material: PBMCs or T cells enriched from blood (not recorded which). The receptor source for this set is a woman aged 18-35 years who had recovered from COVID-19.

This clone was observed a handful of times. This rearrangement joins TRBV3-1 (or the pseudogene TRBV3-2) to TRBJ1-1, with 10 bases fitting TRBD1. With 4 bases clipped from V and 3 bases from J, the junction kept 8 bases outside the gene matches. The CDR3 runs to 16 residues. Germline V gives CDR1 LGHDT, CDR2 YNNKEL (reference sequence). The CDR3 loop reads CASSLRPGTGDTEAFF. The CDR3 region has the DNA TGTGCCAGCAGCCTTAGACCCGGGACAGGGGACACTGAAGCTTTCTTT.

The DNA of the CDR3 is TGTGCCTGGAGGCGATACAGGGGGGGCACAGATACGCAGTATTTT. The encoded protein is CAWRRYRGGTDTQYF. The chain combines TRBV30 with TRBJ2-3, with 8 bases aligning to TRBD1. The J segment lost 1 base and the V segment lost 3 bases, leaving 6 bases of the junction unmatched. Germline-derived CDR1 and CDR2 are GTSNPN and SVGIG (reference sequence). The CDR3 has 15 residues.

This chain connects TRBV10-3 to TRBJ1-1; the D gene is possibly TRBD1 (6 bases). Germline V lookup: CDR1 ENHRY, CDR2 SYGVKD. This CDR3 comprises 14 residues. Trimming took off 3 bases at V and 4 bases at J, with 12 bases between the two ends. The CDR3 DNA is TGTGCCATCAGTGAAGGGGGTATACCCACTGAAGCTTTCTTT. Its translation: CAISEGGIPTEAFF.

This clone turned up a few times. The chain joins TRBV27 to TRBJ2-6; D is ambiguous. CDR1 is MNHEY and CDR2 is SMNVEV in the germline V gene (reference sequence). V shed 4 bases and J shed 1 base, with 8 bases lying between them. The CDR3 runs 15 residues. CDR3 DNA sequence: TGTGCCAGCAGTTCGGGTCTTTCTGGGGCCAACGTCCTGACTTTC. Translation gives CASSSGLSGANVLTF.

V is TRBV19 and J is TRBJ1-1; no clear D gene. Germline CDR1 reads LNHDA; CDR2 reads SQIVND (reference sequence). The CDR3 is 13 residues long. V dropped 6 bases and J dropped 3 bases, with 11 bases sitting between them. CDR3 nucleotide sequence: TGTGCCAGTAGAGAGTCCCAGGACACTGAAGCTTTCTTT. The encoded protein is CASRESQDTEAFF.

The V and J genes are TRBV18 and TRBJ1-1; the D is unclear. CDR1 and CDR2 (germline): KGHSH, LQKENI. Trimming pared 3 bases from V and 5 bases from J, leaving 7 bases between. This CDR3 is built from 12 residues. The DNA for the CDR3 is TGTGCCAGCTCACCTTCGGGGACTGAAGCTTTCTTT. It yields the protein CASSPSGTEAFF.

The chain couples TRBV15 to TRBJ2-1; 8 bases fit TRBD2. The V gene's germline CDR1 is LNHNV and CDR2 YYDKDF (reference sequence). The CDR3 spans 16 residues. J gave up 2 bases and V 7 bases, and 10 bases lay outside the gene matches. The CDR3: CATNFGGASTYNEQFF. The DNA of the CDR3 is TGTGCCACCAATTTCGGGGGGGCGTCCACCTACAATGAGCAGTTCTTC.

As DNA, the CDR3 is TGTGCCAGCAGCCAAGAAATGGGGTGGGGAGACACTGAAGCTTTCTTT. Residues: CASSQEMGWGDTEAFF. The chain combines TRBV14 with TRBJ1-1; D is undetermined. Trimming left V 0 bases short and J 3 bases short, with 14 bases between. Per germline, CDR1 SGHDN and CDR2 FVKESK. The CDR3 loop spans 16 amino acids.

The J gene is TRBJ1-6, the V gene TRBV7-8; D perhaps matches TRBD1 (5 bases). The CDR3 runs to 16 residues. Trimming left V 3 bases short and J 7 bases short, with 16 bases between. Germline V gene data show CDR1 as SGHVS and CDR2 as FQNEAQ. DNA for the CDR3: TGTGCCAGCAGCTTTATTCAGGGTTTCGGGAATTCACCCCTCCACTTT. Amino acids: CASSFIQGFGNSPLHF.

In its sample, this clone was seen a few times. V and J are TRBV5-6 and TRBJ1-2, with TRBD1 identical over 7 bases. The CDR3 contains 13 residues. Germline V lookup: CDR1 SGHDT, CDR2 YYEEEE. Trimming removed 6 bases from V and 4 bases from J; junction bases left unmatched: 6. The CDR3 nucleotides read TGTGCCAGCATGGCTGCAGGGGGCTATGGCTACACCTTC. Translated: CASMAAGGYGYTF.

V usage is TRBV7-9 and J usage is TRBJ2-7; 7 nucleotides align to TRBD1. The CDR3 is made up of 13 amino acids. Germline V lookup: CDR1 SEHNR, CDR2 FQNEAQ (reference sequence). Trimming at V came to 5 bases and at J to 7 bases, leaving 8 bases not matched to a gene. The CDR3 coding sequence is TGTGCCAGCAGCGCCGGGACAGCTTGGGAGCAGTACTTC. Translated: CASSAGTAWEQYF.

The rearrangement uses TRBV4-1 and TRBJ2-2, with TRBD1 matching 7 bases. The ends lost 5 bases at V and 5 bases at J; junction bases unmatched: 11. The germline V gene has CDR1 MGHRA and CDR2 YSYEKL. The CDR3 spans 16 residues. CDR3 nucleotides: TGCGCCAGCAGCGTTGCTCTGGACAGGTTAACCGGGGAGCTGTTTTTT. It is translated as CASSVALDRLTGELFF.

V and J are TRBV4-1 and TRBJ2-7; 9 nucleotides agree with TRBD1. V trimming: 4 bases; J trimming: 5 bases; junction bases outside the gene matches: 6. CDR1 is MGHRA, CDR2 YSYEKL, per germline. This CDR3 comprises 14 residues. Here the CDR3 reads CASSPRQGDNEQYF. The CDR3 DNA sequence: TGCGCCAGCAGCCCACGACAGGGGGACAACGAGCAGTACTTC.

The gene calls are TRBV3-1 (or the pseudogene TRBV3-2) and TRBJ1-2; possible D gene TRBD1, 6 bases. The CDR3 has 17 amino acids. Germline V CDR1 and CDR2: LGHDT, YNNKEL (reference sequence). The V end lost 5 bases, the J end lost 2 bases, and 21 bases lay between the germline ends. The CDR3 region has the DNA TGTGCCAGCAGCTCACGGACAGCGCCCAAGGAGAACTATGGCTACACCTTC. It encodes CASSSRTAPKENYGYTF.

The rearrangement uses TRBV5-1 and TRBJ1-1; D is perhaps TRBD1 (5 bases). The germline gives CDR1 SGHRS, CDR2 YFSETQ. This CDR3 contains 16 residues. V was trimmed by 4 bases and J by 1 base, leaving 17 bases between them. CDR3 protein: CASSPNVGGGNTEAFF. CDR3 coding DNA: TGCGCCAGCAGCCCCAATGTCGGGGGGGGGAACACTGAAGCTTTCTTT.

This rearrangement joins TRBV28 to TRBJ1-1; no firm D call. V was clipped by 8 bases and J by 0 bases, with 13 bases between them. This CDR3 is 14 amino acids long. Germline loops: CDR1 MDHEN, CDR2 SYDVKM. The CDR3 reads CASGKWELNTEAFF. The CDR3 DNA reads as TGTGCCAGCGGAAAGTGGGAGCTGAACACTGAAGCTTTCTTT.

This chain uses TRBV5-1 with TRBJ2-4, with 10 bases that match TRBD2. V lost 5 bases and J lost 3; bases outside the gene matches: 11. Germline V gene sequence: CDR1 SGHRS, CDR2 YFSETQ. The CDR3 is 17 residues long. The CDR3, as DNA: TGCGCCAGCAGATCCTCCTTTAGCGGGGGGTTCAAAAACATTCAGTACTTC. Translating gives CASRSSFSGGFKNIQYF.

The CDR3 nucleotides read TGTGCCAGCAGCTTAGTGGCAGGGACCTACGAGCAGTACTTC. Amino acid sequence: CASSLVAGTYEQYF. V is TRBV11-2 and J is TRBJ2-7; tentatively, D is TRBD1 (5 bases). Trimming cost V 1 base and J 2 bases, with 9 bases left between them. Germline V gives CDR1 SGHAT, CDR2 FQNNGV. CDR3 length: 14 residues.

Notes on this clone: Its ends do not fully match the called genes, so a read error is possible. This rearrangement joins TRBV7-9 to TRBJ2-2; D call uncertain. This CDR3 has 15 amino acids. Germline lookup yields CDR1 SEHNR and CDR2 FQNEAQ (reference sequence). CDR3 nucleotide sequence: TGTGCCAGAAGCTACGGCGGCAGCCCCACCGGGGAGCTGTTTTTT. Translating gives CARSYGGSPTGELFF.

V gene TRBV20-1 combines with J gene TRBJ2-1, with a possible D match to TRBD1 (5 bases). The germline gives CDR1 DFQATT, CDR2 SNEGSKA (reference sequence). Trimming stripped 3 bases from V and 9 bases from J, with 15 bases between. This CDR3 region has 13 residues. The CDR3 nucleotides read TGCAGTGCTAGTCGAGAAGGGGTTGGTGAGCAGTTCTTC. Translated, it gives CSASREGVGEQFF.

V is TRBV30 and J is TRBJ1-5, with TRBD1 matching over 9 bases. The trim removed 1 base at V and 7 bases at J, leaving 5 bases unmatched. From germline, CDR1 is GTSNPN and CDR2 SVGIG (reference sequence). The CDR3 covers 14 residues. CDR3 nucleotides: TGTGCCTGGAGTGGGACAGGGGTACTACAGCCCCAGCATTTT. Its protein is CAWSGTGVLQPQHF.

The gene calls are TRBV5-1 and TRBJ2-7; 11 bases are shared with TRBD1. This CDR3 region has 15 residues. CDR1 is SGHRS and CDR2 is YFSETQ in the germline V gene. The trim removed 2 bases at V and 7 bases at J, leaving 8 bases unmatched. For the CDR3, the DNA is TGCGCCAGCAGCTTCCGGGACAGGGGGGTATGGGAGCAGTACTTC. It specifies CASSFRDRGVWEQYF.

The V gene is TRBV5-6, the J gene TRBJ2-6; no definite D call. The CDR3 covers 16 residues. Per the germline V gene, CDR1 is SGHDT and CDR2 is YYEEEE. The V end lost 4 bases, the J end lost 0 bases, and 11 bases lay between the germline ends. This CDR3 reads CASSLKQDSGANVLTF. CDR3 in DNA: TGTGCCAGCAGCCTGAAGCAGGACTCTGGGGCCAACGTCCTGACTTTC.

This chain joins TRBV2 and TRBJ2-7, with D maybe TRBD1 (6 bases). CDR1 SNHLY and CDR2 FYNNEI come from the germline V gene. The ends were cut back, 8 bases at V and 2 bases at J, with 10 bases in the middle. The CDR3 has 12 amino acids. CDR3 sequence reads: CASHGQTYEQYF. The CDR3 DNA reads as TGTGCCAGCCACGGACAGACCTACGAGCAGTACTTC.

CDR3 coding DNA: TGTGCCTGGAGTGTACTAGTAGGGGATACGCAGTATTTT. This codes for CAWSVLVGDTQYF. The V and J genes are TRBV30 and TRBJ2-3, with D possibly being TRBD2 (5 bases). The CDR3 is 13 amino acids. V shed 0 bases and J shed 6 bases, with 10 bases lying between them. CDR1 GTSNPN and CDR2 SVGIG come from the germline V gene (reference sequence).

This chain joins TRBV4-1 and TRBJ1-3; 10 nucleotides match TRBD1. Trimming took 6 bases from V and 2 from J; bases not matched to a gene: 1. CDR1 and CDR2 (germline): MGHRA, YSYEKL. The CDR3 has 14 residues. The CDR3: CASSGTGAGNTIYF. In DNA, the CDR3 is TGCGCCAGCAGTGGGACAGGGGCTGGAAACACCATATATTTT.

The rearrangement links TRBV4-2 to TRBJ2-7; a weak D match, TRBD1 (5 bases). V was pared by 0 bases and J by 3 bases, with 12 bases between. CDR3 length equals 15 residues. Germline lookup yields CDR1 LGHNA and CDR2 YNFKEQ. For the CDR3, the DNA is TGTGCCAGCAGCCAAGATTTGGGGCCCGACTACGAGCAGTACTTC. Its translation is CASSQDLGPDYEQYF.

The chain's CDR3 is CASSVRGGGNSPLHF. CDR3 coding DNA: TGTGCCAGCAGTGTCAGGGGTGGGGGTAATTCACCCCTCCACTTT. The genes are TRBV25-1 and TRBJ1-6; a weak D match, TRBD1 (6 bases). This CDR3 has 15 amino acids. The germline V gene has CDR1 MGHDK and CDR2 SYGVNS. Trimming removed 4 bases at V and 6 bases at J, with 13 bases between.

The chain couples TRBV2 to TRBJ1-2; D is undetermined. Germline-derived CDR1 and CDR2 are SNHLY and FYNNEI. The CDR3 spans 14 residues. V lost 6 bases and J lost 2, with 13 bases in between. CDR3 in DNA: TGTGCCAGCAGGGAGTTGGTTACGAACTATGGCTACACCTTC. It specifies CASRELVTNYGYTF.

V gene TRBV20-1 combines with J gene TRBJ1-6; unclear D gene. Germline loops: CDR1 DFQATT, CDR2 SNEGSKA (reference sequence). CDR3 length: 15 residues. V was shortened by 3 bases and J by 4 bases, with 13 bases between the two germline ends. CDR3: CSASNGEQYNSPLHF. The CDR3 DNA reads as TGCAGTGCTAGTAACGGGGAGCAATATAATTCACCCCTCCACTTT.